These 10 T cell receptor beta chains came from one sample sequenced in a study of blood T cell repertoires in COVID-19. The method was immunoSEQ multiplex PCR; TCRdb's version includes in-frame clones alone and lacks a portion of them. The table shows over 90,000 clones, with around 84% occurring only once. The sequenced sample was peripheral blood. These receptors were collected from a man aged 45-60 years with active or convalescent COVID-19.

This clone came up once. The rearrangement joins TRBV7-9 to TRBJ2-5; 7 nucleotides line up with TRBD2. V shed 2 bases and J 2 bases; nucleotides not matched to a gene: 5. The CDR3 loop spans 15 amino acids. Looked up from germline, CDR1 is SEHNR and CDR2 is FQNEAQ (reference sequence). CDR3 sequence reads: CASSLSMGGQETQYF. CDR3 DNA sequence: TGTGCCAGCAGCTTAAGTATGGGGGGGCAAGAGACCCAGTACTTC.

The rearrangement links TRBV18 to TRBJ2-6; tentatively, D is TRBD1 (5 bases). The V end lost 4 bases, the J end lost 1 base, and 8 bases lay between the germline ends. Germline assignment: CDR1 KGHSH and CDR2 LQKENI. The CDR3 is 15 amino acids. The CDR3 coding sequence is TGTGCCAGCTCACGGGGCCTGTCTGGGGCCAACGTCCTGACTTTC. Translation: CASSRGLSGANVLTF.

The table lists this clone with a few counts. The chain employs TRBV27 and TRBJ2-5; TRBD1 agrees at 7 bases. The CDR3 consists of 15 residues. Germline CDR1 reads MNHEY; CDR2 reads SMNVEV (reference sequence). The ends lost 5 bases at V and 4 bases at J; junction bases unmatched: 10. CDR3 sequence: CASSKGQQRRETQYF. The CDR3 DNA reads as TGTGCCAGCAGTAAGGGACAGCAACGGCGAGAGACCCAGTACTTC.

The chain carries TRBV2 and TRBJ2-2; D gene uncertain. Germline CDR1 SNHLY, CDR2 FYNNEI. V was pared by 8 bases and J by 2 bases, with 27 bases between. The CDR3 has 19 residues. The CDR3: CASATHPGSGGTNTGELFF. CDR3 coding DNA: TGTGCCAGCGCCACACACCCAGGTTCAGGTGGTACTAACACCGGGGAGCTGTTTTTT.

The V call is TRBV4-2, the J call TRBJ1-5; 9 bases map to TRBD1. V trimming: 4 bases; J trimming: 4 bases; junction bases outside the gene matches: 2. Germline V gene data show CDR1 as LGHNA and CDR2 as YNFKEQ. The CDR3 covers 14 residues. The CDR3 DNA reads as TGTGCCAGCAGCCGAGGACAGGGGAATCAGCCCCAGCATTTT. Translation: CASSRGQGNQPQHF.

The chain joins TRBV5-1 to TRBJ2-3; D not resolved. This CDR3 has 16 residues. V gave up 3 bases and J gave up 0 bases, with 14 bases separating them. Per germline, CDR1 SGHRS and CDR2 YFSETQ. The CDR3 region has the DNA TGCGCCAGCAGCTCCGCCCCAGGTTTTAGCACAGATACGCAGTATTTT. As protein: CASSSAPGFSTDTQYF.

V gene TRBV7-9 combines with J gene TRBJ1-4; D is undetermined. The CDR3 runs to 15 residues. CDR1 and CDR2 (germline): SEHNR, FQNEAQ (reference sequence). Trimming stripped 5 bases from V and 5 bases from J, with 15 bases between. The CDR3 DNA sequence: TGTGCCAGCAGCCTGCCGTTGGGCGCCAATGAAAAACTGTTTTTT. It yields the protein CASSLPLGANEKLFF.

This rearrangement joins TRBV4-2 to TRBJ1-3; a weak D match, TRBD1 (5 bases). The V end lost 0 bases, the J end lost 2 bases, and 14 bases lay between the germline ends. Germline CDR1 is LGHNA and CDR2 is YNFKEQ. The CDR3 totals 17 residues. CDR3 DNA sequence: TGTGCCAGCAGCCAAGAGGCCGGAGGGGCTACTGGAAACACCATATATTTT. Protein product: CASSQEAGGATGNTIYF.

V gene TRBV21-1 combines with J gene TRBJ1-5. TRBV21-1 is shown as a pseudogene. The CDR3 has 14 amino acids. The CDR3 bases are TGTGCCAAGACCCAGCGGTATAGCAATCAGCCCCAGCATTTT. Translated, it gives CAKTQRYSNQPQHF.

This chain connects TRBV12-5 to TRBJ2-3; tentatively, D is TRBD1 (6 bases). Germline CDR1 LGHNT, CDR2 FRNRAP. V lost 2 bases and J lost 2, with 8 bases in between. This CDR3 spans 14 amino acids. The CDR3 loop reads CASGLQGSTDTQYF. The CDR3 DNA is TGTGCTAGTGGTTTGCAGGGGTCCACAGATACGCAGTATTTT. The full variable domain, completed using reference TRBV12-5 and TRBJ2-3, is DARVTQTPRHKVTEMGQEVTMRCQPILGHNTVFWYRQTMMQGLELLAYFRNRAPLDDSGMPKDRFSAEMPDATLATLKIQPSEPRDSAVYFCASGLQGSTDTQYFGPGTRLTVL.